Below, 27 T cell receptor beta chains from the same sample are listed, as sequenced in a study of T cell responses to AZD1222 COVID-19 vaccine. The protocol was immunoSEQ multiplex PCR, while the TCRdb copy is restricted to in-frame clones and leaves out a portion. Of approximately 140,000 clones listed, roughly nine tenths are singletons. Sequencing was performed on peripheral blood, taken 28 days after the second dose of the MenACWY control vaccine. These receptors came from an adult who received the MenACWY meningococcal vaccine as a control.

The rearrangement joins TRBV7-3 to TRBJ2-2; D ambiguous. Germline V gene data show CDR1 as SGHTA and CDR2 as FQGTGA. V was cut by 4 bases and J by 8 bases, with 17 bases left in between. This CDR3 is built from 15 residues. DNA of the CDR3: TGTGCCAGCAGCTCAAGGGCCGGTATCACTGGGGAGCTGTTTTTT. Amino acids: CASSSRAGITGELFF.

This chain uses TRBV14 with TRBJ2-3; D perhaps matches TRBD2 (6 bases). CDR3 length: 15 residues. Germline CDR1 reads SGHDN; CDR2 reads FVKESK. Trimming removed 1 base at V and 4 bases at J, with 12 bases between. This chain's CDR3 is CASSQVEGRADTQYF. In DNA, the CDR3 is TGTGCCAGCAGCCAAGTGGAGGGGCGCGCAGATACGCAGTATTTT.

J is TRBJ1-4 and V is TRBV6-5; D possibly corresponds to TRBD1 (6 bases). The V gene's germline CDR1 is MNHEY and CDR2 SVGAGI. The length of the CDR3 is 12 residues. V lost 6 bases and J lost 8, with 10 bases in between. This chain's CDR3 is CASRKGGEKLFF. The DNA of the CDR3 is TGTGCCAGCAGGAAGGGGGGGGAAAAACTGTTTTTT.

The chain recombines TRBV10-3 with TRBJ1-5; D not resolved. CDR1 is ENHRY, CDR2 SYGVKD, per germline. The CDR3 loop spans 17 amino acids. Trimming shortened V by 2 bases and J by 5 bases, and 19 bases separated the two germline ends. The CDR3 DNA reads as TGTGCCATCAGTGAGCCCACGCCGGGAAACCGACATCAGCCCCAGCATTTT. This sequence encodes CAISEPTPGNRHQPQHF.

The CDR3: CASKGGGTSGKNYNEQFF. CDR3 nucleotides: TGTGCCAGCAAGGGGGGTGGGACTAGCGGGAAGAACTACAATGAGCAGTTCTTC. V gene TRBV28 combines with J gene TRBJ2-1, with 13 bases fitting TRBD2. V lost 7 bases and J lost 3; bases outside the gene matches: 12. This CDR3 spans 18 amino acids. Germline V gives CDR1 MDHEN, CDR2 SYDVKM. Filled out from reference TRBV28 and TRBJ2-1, the complete variable domain reads DVKVTQSSRYLVKRTGEKVFLECVQDMDHENMFWYRQDPGLGLRLIYFSYDVKMKEKGDIPEGYSVSREKKERFSLILESASTNQTSMYLCASKGGGTSGKNYNEQFFGPGTRLTVL.

The J gene is TRBJ1-1, the V gene TRBV10-2; TRBD1 matches at 7 bases. CDR1 is WSHSY, CDR2 SAAADI, per germline. The CDR3 covers 12 residues. Trimming removed 4 bases from V and 6 bases from J; junction bases left unmatched: 2. The CDR3 bases are TGCGCCAGCAGTGTAGGGGGCTCTGAAGCTTTCTTT. Amino acids: CASSVGGSEAFF.

This sequence joins TRBV6-5 and TRBJ2-7; 11 nucleotides agree with TRBD2. This CDR3 contains 13 residues. CDR1 and CDR2 (germline): MNHEY, SVGAGI. J gave up 3 bases and V 8 bases, and 3 bases lay outside the gene matches. CDR3 residues: CASCLAGGYEQYF. The CDR3 nucleotides read TGTGCCAGCTGCCTAGCGGGAGGCTACGAGCAGTACTTC.

On this clone: Other DNA sequences in the same sample also yield this CDR3. The gene calls are TRBV5-1 and TRBJ1-5; D might be TRBD1 (5 bases). The CDR3 consists of 14 residues. V was shortened by 0 bases and J by 4 bases, with 8 bases between the two germline ends. Germline CDR1 is SGHRS and CDR2 is YFSETQ. DNA of the CDR3: TGCGCCAGCAGCTTGGGGGACGGGAATCAGCCCCAGCATTTT. It translates to CASSLGDGNQPQHF.

This clone was counted a single time. For the CDR3, the DNA is TGTGCCACCAGGGACAGGGGATGGGACACTGAAGCTTTCTTT. Translated: CATRDRGWDTEAFF. This chain joins TRBV24-1 and TRBJ1-1; 9 bases align to TRBD1. Germline CDR1 KGHDR, CDR2 SFDVKD. J was trimmed by 3 bases and V by 7 bases; bases with no gene match: 5. This CDR3 has 14 residues.

The chain links TRBV23-1 to TRBJ1-5, with 10 nucleotides matching TRBD1. TRBV23-1 counts as an open reading frame of uncertain function. V gave up 2 bases and J gave up 2 bases; unmatched junction bases: 3. This CDR3 spans 16 amino acids. The CDR3 coding sequence is TGCGCCAGCAGTCAACTAGGACAGGGGGGCAATCAGCCCCAGCATTTT. Its translation is CASSQLGQGGNQPQHF.

V usage is TRBV5-1 and J usage is TRBJ2-1; tentative D call: TRBD1 (5 bases). Trimming took off 0 bases at V and 5 bases at J, with 12 bases between the two ends. The CDR3 has 15 residues. Germline V gene data show CDR1 as SGHRS and CDR2 as YFSETQ. This CDR3 is CASSLAVTGNNEQFF. As DNA, the CDR3 is TGCGCCAGCAGCTTGGCCGTCACAGGAAACAATGAGCAGTTCTTC.

The rearrangement joins TRBV5-4 to TRBJ2-5, with D perhaps given as TRBD1 or TRBD2 (5 bases each). The CDR3 is 14 amino acids. Germline values: CDR1 SGHNT, CDR2 YYREEE (reference sequence). The V gene lost 4 bases and the J gene lost 3 bases, with 13 bases spanning the gap. CDR3 bases: TGTGCCAGCAGCCAGGGACGGATTAAAGAGACCCAGTACTTC. Protein sequence: CASSQGRIKETQYF.

V and J are TRBV7-2 and TRBJ1-2; D is unresolved. Germline values: CDR1 SGHTA, CDR2 FQGNSA. The CDR3 length is 12 residues. Trimming pared 4 bases from V and 4 bases from J, leaving 7 bases between. CDR3 DNA sequence: TGTGCCAGCAGCTCACAGACCTATGGCTACACCTTC. Translation gives CASSSQTYGYTF.

V is TRBV3-1 (or the pseudogene TRBV3-2) and J is TRBJ2-5; 12 positions agree with TRBD2. V dropped 0 bases and J dropped 0; count of bases not matched to a gene: 11. CDR1 LGHDT and CDR2 YNNKEL come from the germline V gene (reference sequence). This CDR3 comprises 20 residues. CDR3 residues: CASSQELRLAGAMYQETQYF. CDR3 coding DNA: TGTGCCAGCAGCCAAGAGTTACGACTAGCGGGGGCGATGTACCAAGAGACCCAGTACTTC.

The chain is built from TRBV15 and TRBJ1-3, with D unclear. Between the trimmed V and J ends, which lost 7 bases and 1 base, there was a span of 5 bases. CDR1 LNHNV and CDR2 YYDKDF come from the germline V gene (reference sequence). This CDR3 has 12 amino acids. This CDR3 is CATKASGNTIYF. CDR3 nucleotide sequence: TGTGCCACCAAGGCATCTGGAAACACCATATATTTT.

This clone appeared once. The chain uses TRBV6-2 or TRBV6-3 and TRBJ1-5; D may be TRBD1 (6 bases). V was trimmed by 6 bases and J by 3 bases, leaving 15 bases between them. The CDR3 extends over 15 amino acids. Per the germline V gene, CDR1 is MNHEY and CDR2 is SVGEGT. The CDR3 loop reads CASSREGGTNQPQHF. The DNA of the CDR3 is TGTGCCAGCAGCCGCGAGGGGGGGACCAATCAGCCCCAGCATTTT.

The gene calls are TRBV18 and TRBJ1-6; maybe TRBD1 (5 bases). The CDR3 has 14 amino acids. Per the germline V gene, CDR1 is KGHSH and CDR2 is LQKENI. V was pared by 3 bases and J by 7 bases, with 10 bases between. The CDR3 loop is CASSPGVENSPLHF. CDR3 DNA sequence: TGTGCCAGCTCACCGGGGGTTGAAAATTCACCCCTCCACTTT.

The rearrangement uses TRBV19 and TRBJ2-5; a weak D match, TRBD1 (6 bases). CDR1 and CDR2 (germline): LNHDA, SQIVND (reference sequence). Between the trimmed V and J ends, which lost 1 base and 2 bases, there was a span of 11 bases. The CDR3 contains 15 residues. The CDR3 reads CASSIATGQQETQYF. The CDR3 DNA reads TGTGCCAGTAGTATAGCGACCGGACAGCAAGAGACCCAGTACTTC.

The V gene is TRBV9, the J gene TRBJ2-1; 7 bases align to TRBD2. This CDR3 comprises 17 residues. Germline V gene data show CDR1 as SGDLS and CDR2 as YYNGEE. J lost 6 bases, V lost 4 bases, and 16 bases had no gene match. The DNA for the CDR3 is TGTGCCAGCAGCTTCTCTATCAGCGGGACTCTTCCCAATGAGCAGTTCTTC. It specifies CASSFSISGTLPNEQFF.

The chain couples TRBV6-2 or TRBV6-3 to TRBJ1-5; D not resolved. V gave up 4 bases and J gave up 7 bases, with 11 bases separating them. CDR3 length equals 13 residues. Looked up from germline, CDR1 is MNHEY and CDR2 is SVGEGT. The CDR3 nucleotides read TGTGCCAGCAGTTCGACCCTCGGGCAGCCCCAGCATTTT. Translated, it gives CASSSTLGQPQHF.

The chain recombines TRBV5-8 with TRBJ1-5; 7 bases match TRBD1. After removal of 1 base from V and 5 bases from J, the junction contained 6 bases not matched to a gene. Germline CDR1 and CDR2: SGHTS and YDEGEE. This CDR3 contains 15 residues. CDR3: CASSLYRGGDQPQHF. CDR3 coding DNA: TGTGCCAGCAGCTTGTACAGGGGTGGGGATCAGCCCCAGCATTTT. Full variable domain (outside the CDR3, taken from reference TRBV5-8 and TRBJ1-5): EAGVTQSPTHLIKTRGQQATLRCSPISGHTSVYWYQQALGLGLQFLLWYDEGEERNRGNFPPRFSGRQFPNYSSELNVNALELEDSALYLCASSLYRGGDQPQHFGDGTRLSIL.

The V gene is TRBV10-3, the J gene TRBJ2-5, with TRBD1 as a possible D gene (6 bases). The germline CDR1 and CDR2 sequences are ENHRY and SYGVKD. CDR3 size: 13 residues. V dropped 11 bases and J dropped 1 base, with 14 bases sitting between them. The CDR3 sequence is CAYRRDIQETQYF. Here the CDR3 DNA reads TGTGCCTACCGACGGGACATCCAAGAGACCCAGTACTTC.

The chain is built from TRBV7-9 and TRBJ1-5, with 7 bases lining up with TRBD1. In germline, CDR1 is SEHNR, CDR2 FQNEAQ (reference sequence). The CDR3 sequence is 15 residues long. V shed 3 bases, J shed 1 base, and the junction held 3 bases outside the gene matches. This CDR3 reads CASSLEGASNQPQHF. The CDR3 nucleotides are TGTGCCAGCAGCTTGGAGGGGGCGAGCAATCAGCCCCAGCATTTT.

The chain recombines TRBV18 with TRBJ1-4, with D perhaps matching TRBD1 (5 bases). In germline, CDR1 is KGHSH, CDR2 LQKENI. V was cut by 3 bases and J by 0 bases, with 17 bases left in between. The CDR3 runs to 18 residues. Here the CDR3 reads CASSPRSGDGATNEKLFF. The DNA for the CDR3 is TGTGCCAGCTCACCCCGATCCGGGGACGGTGCAACTAATGAAAAACTGTTTTTT.

V usage is TRBV29-1 and J usage is TRBJ2-3, with 13 bases lining up with TRBD2. This CDR3 contains 12 residues. Trimming took 8 bases from V and 8 from J; bases not matched to a gene: 4. Germline CDR1 is SQVTM and CDR2 is ANQGSEA. The CDR3 is CSPRTSGGTQYF. The CDR3 nucleotides are TGCAGCCCCCGGACTAGCGGGGGTACGCAGTATTTT.

J is TRBJ2-3 and V is TRBV5-1; 12 bases are a match to TRBD2. V lost 0 bases, J lost 6 bases, and 14 bases stayed unmatched. This CDR3 comprises 19 residues. CDR1 is SGHRS, CDR2 YFSETQ, per germline. The CDR3 nucleotides are TGCGCCAGCAGCTTGGAGGTTGGTGGACTAGCGGGATCCGTGGATACGCAGTATTTT. Its protein product is CASSLEVGGLAGSVDTQYF.

This chain joins TRBV5-1 and TRBJ2-7, with unresolved D. CDR1 and CDR2 (germline): SGHRS, YFSETQ. CDR3 length equals 14 residues. Trimming removed 0 bases at V and 2 bases at J, with 9 bases between. CDR3: CASSLEITTYEQYF. CDR3 nucleotides: TGCGCCAGCAGCTTGGAGATAACCACCTACGAGCAGTACTTC.